The 12 T cell receptor beta chains below come from one sample, sequenced in a study of cytomegalovirus exposure and HLA in healthy donors. The PCR employed 60 Vbeta primers together with 13 Jbeta primers. Generated by immunoSEQ multiplex PCR, the TCRdb table keeps only in-frame clones and is missing some. The top ten clones hold 1.5% to 2% of a sample with some 180,000 clones, around 80% of them seen once. The material sequenced was PBMCs. The receptors stem from a man aged 25 to 45 in good health and CMV-seronegative.

V and J are TRBV21-1 and TRBJ1-2. TRBV21-1 corresponds to a pseudogene. The CDR3 has 19 residues. The CDR3 DNA sequence: TGTGCCAGCAGCAAGTGGGACTGCCCCCAGTCCGAGACTAACTATGGCTACACCTTC. This gives the protein CASSKWDCPQSETNYGYTF.

CDR3 loop: CASSLAGGLGLNTEAFF. The CDR3 DNA is TGCGCCAGCAGCTTGGCAGGGGGGCTTGGCTTGAACACTGAAGCTTTCTTT. The chain recombines TRBV5-1 with TRBJ1-1; TRBD1 agrees at 7 bases. CDR3 length: 17 residues. The V segment lost 0 bases and the J segment 0 bases; nucleotides outside the gene matches: 8. Germline loops: CDR1 SGHRS, CDR2 YFSETQ.

The rearrangement links TRBV6-1 to TRBJ1-1; 9 nucleotides match TRBD1. The CDR3 runs to 14 residues. V was pared by 8 bases and J by 5 bases, with 9 bases of the junction left unmatched. CDR1 MNHNS and CDR2 SASEGT come from the germline V gene. The CDR3 loop reads CASRKGTGMTEAFF. DNA of the CDR3: TGTGCCAGCCGAAAGGGGACAGGGATGACTGAAGCTTTCTTT.

This clone was recorded only once. This chain joins TRBV7-3 and TRBJ2-3; D may be TRBD1 (6 bases). Per the germline V gene, CDR1 is SGHTA and CDR2 is FQGTGA. V was cut by 1 base and J by 0 bases, with 11 bases left in between. CDR3 length: 16 residues. The CDR3 sequence: CASSLNRATSTDTQYF. CDR3 in DNA: TGTGCCAGCAGCTTAAACAGGGCAACTAGCACAGATACGCAGTATTTT.

The genes are TRBV5-1 and TRBJ2-7; D perhaps matches TRBD1 (5 bases). There are 12 residues in the CDR3. The germline CDR1 and CDR2 sequences are SGHRS and YFSETQ. The germline V and J ends were trimmed by 6 bases and 2 bases, with 9 bases remaining between them. DNA for the CDR3: TGCGCCAGCACAGGGTCGGCCTACGAGCAGTACTTC. Translation gives CASTGSAYEQYF.

This rearrangement joins TRBV5-5 to TRBJ2-5; TRBD2 might be the D (5 bases). V lost 3 bases and J lost 9, with 12 bases in between. This CDR3 comprises 12 residues. Germline CDR1 reads SGHKS; CDR2 reads YYEKEE (reference sequence). CDR3 region: CASSSVRGSQYF. The CDR3 nucleotides are TGTGCCAGCAGCTCGGTTAGAGGGTCCCAGTACTTC.

This clone showed up just once. J is TRBJ2-2 and V is TRBV29-1; D uncertain. Trimming removed 5 bases at V and 2 bases at J, with 15 bases between. The CDR3 covers 15 residues. Germline assignment: CDR1 SQVTM and CDR2 ANQGSEA. The CDR3 bases are TGCAGCGTTTTTGGTTGGGCAGAAAACACCGGGGAGCTGTTTTTT. This encodes CSVFGWAENTGELFF.

V and J are TRBV5-1 and TRBJ1-2; TRBD1 might be the D (6 bases). V was pared by 4 bases and J by 3 bases, with 13 bases between. Germline-derived CDR1 and CDR2 are SGHRS and YFSETQ. The CDR3 totals 14 residues. Here the CDR3 DNA reads TGCGCCAGCAGCACTGCAGGGGCGGACTATGGCTACACCTTC. Protein sequence: CASSTAGADYGYTF.

This chain uses TRBV5-1 with TRBJ1-1, with 8 bases identical to TRBD1. In germline, CDR1 is SGHRS, CDR2 YFSETQ. The CDR3 length is 14 residues. V gave up 2 bases and J gave up 6 bases; unmatched junction bases: 6. The CDR3 DNA reads TGCGCCAGCAGCTTTCCAGGGGGCGGCTCTGAAGCTTTCTTT. It codes for CASSFPGGGSEAFF.

This rearrangement joins TRBV7-8 to TRBJ2-2; D remains unclear. Germline CDR1 SGHVS, CDR2 FQNEAQ. Trimming took 2 bases from V and 1 from J, leaving 5 bases between them. The CDR3 contains 14 residues. In DNA, the CDR3 is TGTGCCAGCAGCTTAATAGTGAACACCGGGGAGCTGTTTTTT. Translating gives CASSLIVNTGELFF.

This clone was counted only a few times. V usage is TRBV18 and J usage is TRBJ1-4, with D tentatively TRBD1 (5 bases). CDR1 and CDR2 from the germline V gene are KGHSH and LQKENI. This CDR3 has 13 residues. Trimming removed 0 bases from V and 13 bases from J, with 12 bases in between. The CDR3 here is CASSPPEGKGLFF. CDR3 in DNA: TGTGCCAGCTCACCACCGGAGGGGAAAGGACTGTTTTTT.

V usage is TRBV5-6 and J usage is TRBJ2-7, with D possibly TRBD2 on 5 matching bases. Trimming removed 3 bases at V and 6 bases at J, with 10 bases between. Germline CDR1 and CDR2: SGHDT and YYEEEE. The CDR3 has 12 residues. CDR3: CASSYTSSEQYF. The CDR3 region has the DNA TGTGCCAGCAGCTATACTAGTTCCGAGCAGTACTTC.